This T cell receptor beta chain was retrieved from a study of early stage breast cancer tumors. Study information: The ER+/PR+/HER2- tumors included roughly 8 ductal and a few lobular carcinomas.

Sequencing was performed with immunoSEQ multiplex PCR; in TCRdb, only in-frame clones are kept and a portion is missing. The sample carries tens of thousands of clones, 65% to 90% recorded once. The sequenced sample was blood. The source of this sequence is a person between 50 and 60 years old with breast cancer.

For the CDR3, the DNA is TGTGCCAGCAGCCAAGACTCTAACTACGAGCAGTACTTC. It encodes CASSQDSNYEQYF. The genes are TRBV11-3 and TRBJ2-7; D not certain. Between the trimmed V and J ends, which lost 5 bases and 3 bases, there was a span of 11 bases. This CDR3 has 13 amino acids. Germline CDR1 SGHNT, CDR2 YENEEA.